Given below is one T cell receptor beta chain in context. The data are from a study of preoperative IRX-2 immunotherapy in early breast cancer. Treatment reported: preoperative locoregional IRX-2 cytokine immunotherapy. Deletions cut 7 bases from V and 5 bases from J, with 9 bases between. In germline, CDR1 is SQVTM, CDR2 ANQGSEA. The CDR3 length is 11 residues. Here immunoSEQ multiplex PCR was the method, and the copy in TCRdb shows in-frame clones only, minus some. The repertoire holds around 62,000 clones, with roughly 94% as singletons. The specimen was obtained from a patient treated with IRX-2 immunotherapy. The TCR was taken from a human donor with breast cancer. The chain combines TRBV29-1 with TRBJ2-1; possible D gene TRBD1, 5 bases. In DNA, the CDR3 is TGCAGCGCCGGACATAACAATGAGCAGTTCTTC. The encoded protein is CSAGHNNEQFF.